This is a list of T cell receptor beta chains from one sample in a study of regulatory T cells in long-lasting Graves disease. TCRdb recomputed calls from the multiplex PCR reads with MiXCR, one row per CDR3 protein. In the table there are around 400,000 distinct CDR3 sequences, over 12% of which are singletons. These same data were also listed under a study on T cells in Graves' hyperthyroidism and ophthalmopathy.

The starting material was peripheral blood mononuclear cells (PBMCs), obtained at new diagnosis, from a patient treated with antithyroid drugs. These receptors all come from a woman aged 40-49 years with Graves disease. The CDR3 runs from the conserved cysteine through the conserved F or W. The size entry is marked missing in some rows and otherwise reads once, few, many or a size class.

j_gene | abundance | v_gene | CDR3aa
TRBJ2-3 | NA | TRBV4-3 | CASSQGETAALASSTDTQYF
TRBJ1-1 | NA | TRBV19 | CASSIGGVPTEAFF
TRBJ1-3 | many | TRBV19 | CASSMAGTRPGNTIYF
TRBJ2-5 | many | TRBV2 | CARGPSGLETQYF
TRBJ2-1 | many | TRBV27 | CASSTRLATYNEQFF
TRBJ2-2 | many | TRBV6-1 | CASSTRGLGELFF
TRBJ2-7 | many | TRBV2 | CASAFGREYYEQYF
TRBJ1-6 | NA | TRBV10-3 | CATTRAFNSPLHF
TRBJ2-5 | many | TRBV19 | CASPPGQGKETQYF
TRBJ2-7 | many | TRBV29-1 | CSVSGTSDGGGSYEQYF
TRBJ2-1 | few | TRBV24-1 | CATSDFAGGAPYNEQFF
TRBJ2-1 | many | TRBV28 | CASSFFGTSGRAEDEQFF
TRBJ2-1 | few | TRBV7-9 | CASSLASQSRAYNEQFF
TRBJ2-6 | many | TRBV7-9 | CASSFAGANVLTF
TRBJ2-7 | many | TRBV2 | CANILGAYEQYF
TRBJ2-7 | NA | TRBV4-3 | CASSQVLSGQGLAGGGDEQYF
TRBJ2-1 | many | TRBV3-1 | CASSQVGGSSYNEQFF
TRBJ1-4 | NA | TRBV6-2/TRBV6-3 | CASSYSPPAHRREEELFF
TRBJ2-3 | many | TRBV5-8 | CASSRRAGGFDTQYF
TRBJ2-1 | many | TRBV19 | CASSIGQAAYNEQFF
TRBJ2-7 | many | TRBV2 | CASIGTSDAYEQYF
TRBJ1-1 | many | TRBV12-3/TRBV12-4 | CASNEQGMGNTEAFF
TRBJ1-1 | many | TRBV28 | CASSLSGTEAFF
TRBJ1-1 | NA | TRBV28 | CASSFGGFEDTEAFF
TRBJ2-1 | many | TRBV5-1 | CASSTGTSGRETYNEQFF
TRBJ2-5 | many | TRBV6-5 | CASSYSTAKKETQYF
TRBJ1-6 | many | TRBV7-2 | CASSHPLGGSYNSPLHF
TRBJ2-7 | NA | TRBV20-1 | CSASDLHSPDAYEQYF
TRBJ1-1 | many | TRBV6-5 | CASSYSGGTEAFF
TRBJ2-1 | few | TRBV7-2 | CASSLGGNEQSF
TRBJ2-4 | few | TRBV12-3/TRBV12-4 | CASSEGGEEYF
TRBJ2-7 | few | TRBV20-1 | CSARDREYLDEQYF
TRBJ2-1 | many | TRBV20-1 | CSARDPSGGGNEQFF
TRBJ2-7 | many | TRBV28 | CASSPAGTGYEQYF
TRBJ1-2 | many | TRBV27 | CASSPRGSSYGYTF
TRBJ2-3 | few | TRBV9 | CASSVVPTDTQYF
TRBJ2-3 | many | TRBV7-9 | CASSPQTTDTQYF
TRBJ2-7 | many | TRBV30 | CAWSKGLAESTQYF
TRBJ2-1 | few | TRBV29-1 | CSVEGLGDEQFF
TRBJ2-3 | few | TRBV5-1 | CASSLGGTASTDTQYF
TRBJ2-1 | NA | TRBV13 | CASSQDRSPLPPNNEQFF
TRBJ2-1 | few | TRBV3-1 | CASSSRSGLAYNEQFF
TRBJ2-7 | many | TRBV2 | CASRQDYEQYF
TRBJ2-2 | many | TRBV12-3/TRBV12-4 | CASSFEGSTGELFF
TRBJ2-1 | many | TRBV7-2 | CASSLYASGRAVVEQFF